This section outlines one TCR beta chain sequence together with its context. The sample comes from a study of sequential checkpoint blockade in melanoma. The CDR3 contains 14 residues. Germline lookup yields CDR1 MNHNY and CDR2 SVGAGI (reference sequence). Trimming took 9 bases from V and 5 from J; bases not matched to a gene: 8. Treatment defined: randomized to nivolumab then ipilimumab (arm A) or the reverse (arm B). DNA-damaging chemotherapy had not been given to any patient beforehand. The table came from immunoSEQ multiplex PCR; TCRdb's copy has only in-frame clones and leaves some out. This table holds approximately 40,000 clones, roughly 89% found once.

The sample in question was CD8+ T cells sorted from blood (inferred from file names), obtained from a patient given nivolumab and ipilimumab in sequence. The clonotype was recovered from a human donor with melanoma. This chain links TRBV6-6 with TRBJ1-5, with 9 bases fitting TRBD1. CDR3 residues: CARKQGASDQPQHF. The CDR3 DNA follows: TGTGCCAGGAAACAGGGGGCATCGGATCAGCCCCAGCATTTT.